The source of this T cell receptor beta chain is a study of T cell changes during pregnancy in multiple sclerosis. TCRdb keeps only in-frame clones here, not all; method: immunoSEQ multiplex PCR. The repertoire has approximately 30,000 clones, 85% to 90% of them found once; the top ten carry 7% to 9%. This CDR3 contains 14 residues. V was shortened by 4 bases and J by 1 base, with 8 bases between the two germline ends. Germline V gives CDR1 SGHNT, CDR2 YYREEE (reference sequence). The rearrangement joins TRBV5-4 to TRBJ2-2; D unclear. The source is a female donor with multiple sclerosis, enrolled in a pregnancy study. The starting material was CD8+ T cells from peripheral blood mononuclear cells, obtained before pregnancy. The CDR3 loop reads CASSRAENTGELFF. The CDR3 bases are TGTGCCAGCAGCCGAGCTGAGAACACCGGGGAGCTGTTTTTT.